Listed here are 26 T cell receptor beta chains from one sample, sequenced in a study of regulatory T cells in long-lasting Graves disease. Documented time point: newly diagnosed GD, antithyroid drugs for less than 3 months. PBMC RNA served as the TCR library source. HTBI primers from iRepertoire and Arm-PCR of CDR3 regions yielded the TCR beta libraries. Via MiXCR, TCRdb re-called the multiplex PCR reads, giving one row per CDR3 protein. The repertoire consists of around 450,000 distinct CDR3 sequences, with 15% to 20% occurring once and the leading ten covering more than 9%. These records were also assigned to another study, of T cells in Graves' hyperthyroidism and ophthalmopathy.

The sample in question was peripheral blood mononuclear cells (PBMCs), obtained at new diagnosis, from a patient treated with antithyroid drugs. These receptors came from a man aged 40-49 years with Graves disease.

This clonotype was seen a handful of times. The V gene is TRBV19, the J gene TRBJ2-5; D could derive from TRBD1 or TRBD2 (5 bases each). This CDR3 contains 13 residues. Germline V gene sequence: CDR1 LNHDA, CDR2 SQIVND (reference sequence). V was cut by 5 bases and J by 4 bases, with 11 bases left in between. The CDR3 DNA follows: TGTGCCAGTAGTGCGGCCGGGACAGAGACCCAGTACTTC. Residues: CASSAAGTETQYF. The variable domain in full, with the rest retrieved from reference TRBV19 and TRBJ2-5, is DGGITQSPKYLFRKEGQNVTLSCEQNLNHDAMYWYRQDPGQGLRLIYYSQIVNDFQKGDIAEGYSVSREKKESFPLTVTSAQKNPTAFYLCASSAAGTETQYFGPGTRLLVL.

The chain employs TRBV30 and TRBJ2-3, with 9 bases fitting TRBD1. V was clipped by 3 bases and J by 3 bases; unmatched bases: 4. Germline V gene data show CDR1 as GTSNPN and CDR2 as SVGIG (reference sequence). This CDR3 region has 14 residues. CDR3 sequence reads: CAWSRDRVTDTQYF. The CDR3 DNA reads as TGTGCCTGGAGCCGGGACAGGGTAACAGATACGCAGTATTTT.

The sample holds many counts of this clonotype. This chain joins TRBV20-1 and TRBJ2-5; no reliable D call. The length of the CDR3 is 11 residues. Deletions cut 4 bases from V and 5 bases from J, with 8 bases between. Looked up from germline, CDR1 is DFQATT and CDR2 is SNEGSKA (reference sequence). In DNA form, the CDR3 reads TGCAGTGCTACCCCTCAGGAGACCCAGTACTTC. Its translation: CSATPQETQYF.

This chain uses TRBV19 with TRBJ1-1; the D is unclear. The germline CDR1 and CDR2 sequences are LNHDA and SQIVND (reference sequence). The CDR3 sequence is 12 residues long. Trimming removed 3 bases at V and 9 bases at J, with 11 bases between. The CDR3 reads CASSIQGIKAFF. CDR3 nucleotides: TGTGCCAGTAGTATTCAAGGGATAAAAGCTTTCTTT.

The CDR3 region has the DNA TGTGCCAGCAGGTCCGGGACTAGCGGGAGGATTGAGCAGTTCTTC. It specifies CASRSGTSGRIEQFF. The chain couples TRBV2 to TRBJ2-1; the match to TRBD2 covers 15 bases. Trimming removed 6 bases from V and 9 bases from J; junction bases left unmatched: 6. The CDR3 consists of 15 residues. The germline CDR1 and CDR2 sequences are SNHLY and FYNNEI.

Comments on this clonotype: One base away lies a much larger clone, so this may be a sequencing read error. The V call is TRBV20-1, the J call TRBJ2-7; D remains ambiguous. In germline, CDR1 is DFQATT, CDR2 SNEGSKA (reference sequence). CDR3 length: 10 residues. For the CDR3, the DNA is TGCAGTGCTACCAATTACGGGCAGTACTTC. Amino acid sequence: CSATNYGQYF.

This clonotype has a handful of counts. This chain links TRBV6-2 or TRBV6-3 with TRBJ2-2; TRBD1 matches 9 bases. CDR1 MNHEY and CDR2 SVGEGT come from the germline V gene. The CDR3 is 15 amino acids. After removal of 5 bases from V and 7 bases from J, the junction contained 8 bases not matched to a gene. The CDR3 nucleotides are TGTGCCAGCAGTCAAGGACAGGGGAACGGCGGGGAGCTGTTTTTT. It codes for CASSQGQGNGGELFF.

This sequence joins TRBV24-1 and TRBJ2-2; the match to TRBD1 covers 7 bases. Unmatched junction bases numbered 5, after V lost 2 bases and J lost 3 bases. Germline V CDR1 and CDR2: KGHDR, SFDVKD. The CDR3 consists of 16 residues. The DNA for the CDR3 is TGTGCCACCAGTGATTCTAGGGGGCTCGACACCGGGGAGCTGTTTTTT. Its translation: CATSDSRGLDTGELFF.

V gene TRBV7-9 combines with J gene TRBJ2-1; D gene unclear. Trimming removed 1 base from V and 7 bases from J, with 5 bases in between. This CDR3 has 12 amino acids. Germline loops: CDR1 SEHNR, CDR2 FQNEAQ (reference sequence). The CDR3 spells CASSLGMNEQFF. The CDR3 DNA reads TGTGCCAGCAGCTTAGGAATGAATGAGCAGTTCTTC. The full variable domain, in which reference TRBV7-9 and TRBJ2-1 provide the parts outside the CDR3, is DTGVSQNPRHKITKRGQNVTFRCDPISEHNRLYWYRQTLGQGPEFLTYFQNEAQLEKSRLLSDRFSAERPKGSFSTLEIQRTEQGDSAMYLCASSLGMNEQFFGPGTRLTVL.

The chain uses TRBV29-1 and TRBJ2-7; TRBD1 matches 7 bases. The V and J ends lost 0 bases and 8 bases, in that order; junction bases with no gene match: 7. The germline gives CDR1 SQVTM, CDR2 ANQGSEA. The length of the CDR3 is 13 residues. The CDR3 DNA follows: TGCAGCGTTGAAGACCCCCAGGGGGAGAAGCAGTACTTC. Protein: CSVEDPQGEKQYF.

This clonotype was seen at least ten times. The chain has TRBV6-2 or TRBV6-3 and TRBJ2-3, with D perhaps assigned TRBD1 or TRBD2 (5 bases each). The germline CDR1 and CDR2 sequences are MNHEY and SVGEGT. Trimming removed 6 bases at V and 0 bases at J, with 13 bases between. The CDR3 runs 15 residues. This CDR3 reads CASSRRQGSTDTQYF. For the CDR3, the DNA is TGTGCCAGCAGCCGGAGGCAGGGTAGCACAGATACGCAGTATTTT.

The V call is TRBV27, the J call TRBJ1-6; D not certain. CDR3 size: 13 residues. The germline V and J ends were trimmed by 7 bases and 8 bases, with 12 bases remaining between them. Germline assignment: CDR1 MNHEY and CDR2 SMNVEV (reference sequence). The CDR3 DNA sequence: TGTGCCAGCAAAATTTGGGGTGATTCACCCCTCCACTTT. Its translation: CASKIWGDSPLHF.

The sample holds many counts of this clonotype. CDR3 nucleotide sequence: TGCAGCGTCGGACGAATTAGCGGAAAGATCTCTTCGGGCGATGAGCAGTTCTTC. Translated: CSVGRISGKISSGDEQFF. This rearrangement joins TRBV29-1 to TRBJ2-1, with a tentative D call TRBD2 (6 bases). The CDR3 consists of 18 residues. The V end lost 6 bases, the J end lost 8 bases, and 32 bases lay between the germline ends. From germline, CDR1 is SQVTM and CDR2 ANQGSEA.

In this sample, this clonotype turned up many times. The chain is built from TRBV30 and TRBJ2-2, with D unresolved. CDR1 is GTSNPN, CDR2 SVGIG, per germline (reference sequence). The CDR3 covers 14 residues. V was shortened by 1 base and J by 2 bases, with 8 bases between the two germline ends. CDR3 DNA: TGTGCCTGGAGTGCCCCACGAAACACCGGGGAGCTGTTTTTT. The encoded protein is CAWSAPRNTGELFF.

This clonotype has a single count. A much bigger clone sits one base away, suggesting this may be a read error. The chain is built from TRBV3-1 and TRBJ1-1, with D tentatively TRBD1 (5 bases). Germline loops: CDR1 LGHDT, CDR2 YNNKEL (reference sequence). Trimming stripped 3 bases from V and 8 bases from J, with 16 bases between. The CDR3 extends over 14 amino acids. The CDR3 sequence is CASSHPTALGEAFF. DNA of the CDR3: TGTGCCAGCAGCCACCCGACAGCGTTGGGGGAAGCTTTCTTT.

On this clonotype itself: A much larger clonotype is one base distant, so this may be a read error. V gene TRBV6-2 or TRBV6-3 combines with J gene TRBJ1-5; the match to TRBD1 covers 12 bases. The CDR3 length is 18 residues. CDR1 and CDR2 from the germline V gene are MNHEY and SVGEGT. CDR3 nucleotide sequence: TGTGCCAGCAGTTTTGTGGGGACAGGGGGCGATAGCAATCGGCCCCAGCATTTT. This sequence encodes CASSFVGTGGDSNRPQHF.

At least ten counts were recorded for this clonotype. The rearrangement links TRBV7-6 to TRBJ2-3; 12 nucleotides line up with TRBD2. The CDR3 is 16 amino acids. V trimming: 5 bases; J trimming: 3 bases; junction bases outside the gene matches: 6. Looked up from germline, CDR1 is SGHVS and CDR2 is FNYEAQ. CDR3 amino acids: CASSTRLAGETDTQYF. The CDR3, as DNA: TGTGCCAGCAGCACCCGACTAGCGGGAGAGACAGATACGCAGTATTTT.

At least ten counts were recorded for this clonotype. The J gene is TRBJ2-1, the V gene TRBV2, with TRBD2 matching 11 bases. This CDR3 has 15 amino acids. V trimming: 6 bases; J trimming: 10 bases; junction bases outside the gene matches: 11. The germline V gene has CDR1 SNHLY and CDR2 FYNNEI. The CDR3 here is CASRLTSGSMGEQFF. The DNA for the CDR3 is TGTGCCAGCAGGCTCACTAGCGGGAGTATGGGGGAGCAGTTCTTC.

This clonotype was observed a handful of times. This chain connects TRBV10-3 to TRBJ2-7; possibly TRBD1 for D (5 bases). The length of the CDR3 is 12 residues. Germline V CDR1 and CDR2: ENHRY, SYGVKD. V lost 7 bases, J lost 3 bases, and 10 bases lay in between. DNA for the CDR3: TGTGCCATCAAAGACGACAGCTACGAGCAGTACTTC. Protein: CAIKDDSYEQYF.

In its sample, this clonotype was seen a few times. This rearrangement joins TRBV5-8 to TRBJ2-7, with a possible D match to TRBD2 (6 bases). Looked up from germline, CDR1 is SGHTS and CDR2 is YDEGEE. CDR3 length equals 11 residues. V was shortened by 3 bases and J by 5 bases, with 6 bases between the two germline ends. In DNA, the CDR3 is TGTGCCAGCAGCTGGACTAACGAGCAGTACTTC. Protein sequence: CASSWTNEQYF.

This clonotype was seen many times. The chain links TRBV7-2 to TRBJ2-7; 8 nucleotides line up with TRBD2. The CDR3 sequence is 15 residues long. Germline CDR1 is SGHTA and CDR2 is FQGNSA. V shed 3 bases and J 5 bases; nucleotides not matched to a gene: 9. The CDR3 nucleotides are TGTGCCAGCAGCTTCGCCGGACTAGCCTCGGACGAGCAGTACTTC. Translation: CASSFAGLASDEQYF.

Details on this clonotype: This may be a read error: a much more frequent sequence differs by one nucleotide. This sequence joins TRBV6-1 and TRBJ2-5, with a possible D match to TRBD1 (5 bases). Trimming shortened V by 0 bases and J by 5 bases, and 22 bases separated the two germline ends. The CDR3 consists of 18 residues. CDR1 is MNHNS, CDR2 SASEGT, per germline. This chain's CDR3 is CASSEAYTRLRAGETQYF. CDR3 DNA: TGTGCCAGCAGTGAAGCGTACACACGACTTCGGGCAGGGGAGACCCAGTACTTC.

J is TRBJ1-1 and V is TRBV19; possible D gene TRBD1, 5 bases. Deletions cut 3 bases from V and 5 bases from J, with 16 bases between. Germline V CDR1 and CDR2: LNHDA, SQIVND (reference sequence). This CDR3 is built from 15 residues. The CDR3 DNA reads TGTGCCAGTAGTATGGGCTTGGGGCCAGGGACTGAAGCTTTCTTT. Translating it yields CASSMGLGPGTEAFF.

This chain uses TRBV6-1 with TRBJ2-3; 10 nucleotides line up with TRBD1. Germline V gene sequence: CDR1 MNHNS, CDR2 SASEGT. This CDR3 has 16 amino acids. V shed 5 bases and J 3 bases; nucleotides not matched to a gene: 8. The CDR3 here is CASSRQGAYPTDTQYF. As DNA, the CDR3 is TGTGCCAGCAGTCGACAGGGGGCGTACCCGACAGATACGCAGTATTTT.

This clonotype was counted many times. The chain joins TRBV12-3 or TRBV12-4 to TRBJ1-1; D ambiguous. Trimming removed 5 bases at V and 4 bases at J, with 14 bases between. This CDR3 has 14 amino acids. The CDR3 sequence: CASSVHSTGTEAFF. The CDR3, as DNA: TGTGCCAGCAGTGTACACAGCACCGGCACTGAAGCTTTCTTT.

The chain carries TRBV28 and TRBJ2-2; D is ambiguous. The CDR3 spans 17 residues. The V gene's germline CDR1 is MDHEN and CDR2 SYDVKM. V was trimmed by 5 bases and J by 0 bases, leaving 16 bases between them. The CDR3 DNA sequence: TGTGCCAGCAGTCCCCCGGGTTTTGGGTCGAACACCGGGGAGCTGTTTTTT. Translation gives CASSPPGFGSNTGELFF.